This TCR beta chain originates from a study of blood T cell repertoires in COVID-19. Original processing methods: Researchers report that nucleated cell counts were estimated from reference gene primer amplification. Method: immunoSEQ multiplex PCR; TCRdb's copy keeps in-frame clones and lacks some. Clone size and V and J calls were adopted from that table, with D and trimming inferred from the DNA. The sample consists of around 300,000 clones, about nine tenths of them appearing once. Germline V gene sequence: CDR1 SGHNT, CDR2 YENEEA. V shed 5 bases and J 5 bases; nucleotides not matched to a gene: 15. CDR3 length: 18 residues.

The sequenced sample consisted of peripheral blood. The gene calls are TRBV11-3 and TRBJ2-2, with TRBD2 matching over 9 bases. The source of this sequence is a man aged 45-65 years with active or convalescent COVID-19. The CDR3 protein is CASSPGYSGSFWTGELFF. CDR3 nucleotides: TGTGCCAGCAGCCCAGGCTATAGCGGGAGTTTTTGGACCGGGGAGCTGTTTTTT.